This T cell receptor beta chain came from a study of T cell responses to AZD1222 COVID-19 vaccine. Clones were read by immunoSEQ multiplex PCR, and TCRdb kept only the in-frame ones, dropping some. The sample lists about 190,000 clones, about 89% occurring once. The sequencing used peripheral blood, collected on day 0 of MenACWY control vaccination. The TCR comes from an adult in good health.

The CDR3 nucleotides are TGTGCCAGCAGCCAAGAAGGGGCCCTGAACACTGAAGCTTTCTTT. Its protein is CASSQEGALNTEAFF. The gene calls are TRBV14 and TRBJ1-1, with a weak D call TRBD1 (5 bases). The CDR3 has 15 amino acids. Per the germline V gene, CDR1 is SGHDN and CDR2 is FVKESK. The V end lost 0 bases, the J end lost 0 bases, and 8 bases lay between the germline ends.